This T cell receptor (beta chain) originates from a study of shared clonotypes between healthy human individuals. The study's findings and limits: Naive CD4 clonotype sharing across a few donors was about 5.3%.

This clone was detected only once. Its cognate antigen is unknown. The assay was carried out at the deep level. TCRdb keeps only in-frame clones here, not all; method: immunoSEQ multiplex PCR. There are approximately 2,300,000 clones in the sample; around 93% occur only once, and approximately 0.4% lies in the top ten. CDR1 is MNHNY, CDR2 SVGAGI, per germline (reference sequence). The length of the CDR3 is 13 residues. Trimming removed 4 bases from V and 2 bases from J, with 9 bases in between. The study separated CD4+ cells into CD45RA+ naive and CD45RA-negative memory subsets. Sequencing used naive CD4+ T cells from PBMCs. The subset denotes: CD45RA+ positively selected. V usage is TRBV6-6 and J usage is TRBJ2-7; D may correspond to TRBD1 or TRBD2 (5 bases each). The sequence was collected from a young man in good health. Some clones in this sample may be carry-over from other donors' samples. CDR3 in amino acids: CASSLGVPYEQYF. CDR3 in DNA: TGTGCCAGCAGTTTGGGGGTCCCCTACGAGCAGTACTTC.